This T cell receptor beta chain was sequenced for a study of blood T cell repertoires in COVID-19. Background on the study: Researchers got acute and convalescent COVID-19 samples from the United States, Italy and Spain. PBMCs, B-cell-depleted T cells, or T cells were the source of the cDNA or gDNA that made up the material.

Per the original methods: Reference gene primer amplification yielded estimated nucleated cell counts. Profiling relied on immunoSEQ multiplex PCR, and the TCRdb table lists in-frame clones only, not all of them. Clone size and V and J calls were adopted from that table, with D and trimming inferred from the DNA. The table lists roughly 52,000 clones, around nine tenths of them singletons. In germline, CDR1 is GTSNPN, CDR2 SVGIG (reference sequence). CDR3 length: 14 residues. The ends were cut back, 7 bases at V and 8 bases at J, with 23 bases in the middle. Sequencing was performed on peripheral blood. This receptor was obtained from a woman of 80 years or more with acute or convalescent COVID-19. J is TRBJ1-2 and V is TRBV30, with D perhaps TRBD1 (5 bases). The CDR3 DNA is TGTGCCTCCGGACACTCCGTACGCATGGGGGGCTACACCTTC. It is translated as CASGHSVRMGGYTF.